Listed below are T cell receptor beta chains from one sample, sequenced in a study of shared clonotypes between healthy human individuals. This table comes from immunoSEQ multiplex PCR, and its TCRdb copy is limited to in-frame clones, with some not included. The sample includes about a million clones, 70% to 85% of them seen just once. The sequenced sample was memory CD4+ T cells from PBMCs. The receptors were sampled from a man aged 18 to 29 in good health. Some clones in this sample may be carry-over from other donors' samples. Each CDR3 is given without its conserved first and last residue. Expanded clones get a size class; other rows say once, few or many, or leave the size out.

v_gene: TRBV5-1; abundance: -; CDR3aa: ASSLGLVDGYT
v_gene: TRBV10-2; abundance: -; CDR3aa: ASTGGAAGNTIY
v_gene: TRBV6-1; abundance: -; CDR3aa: ASTPGPTNEKLF
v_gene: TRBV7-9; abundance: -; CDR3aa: ASSVSRGAGANYGYT
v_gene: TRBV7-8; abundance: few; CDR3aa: ASSAGRGGYT
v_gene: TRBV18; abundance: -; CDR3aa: ASSPRLEEKAF
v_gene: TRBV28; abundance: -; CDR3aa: ASSLTGPYEQY
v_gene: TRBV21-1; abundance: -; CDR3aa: AQRGRLAGGRSYEQY
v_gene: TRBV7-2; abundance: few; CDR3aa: ASSFVLAGGEQY
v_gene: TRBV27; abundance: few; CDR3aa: ASMRRVPLDTQY
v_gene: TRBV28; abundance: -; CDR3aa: ASNPPHGQGYGYT
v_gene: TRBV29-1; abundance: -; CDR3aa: SARTQEREGRSYNEQF
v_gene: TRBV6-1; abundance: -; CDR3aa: ASSEDRSGVYGYT
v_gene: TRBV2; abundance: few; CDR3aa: ASGGTYNEQF
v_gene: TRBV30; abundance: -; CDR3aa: AWSVLGFSYNEQF
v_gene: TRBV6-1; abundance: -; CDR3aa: ASSEGYDRVGNQPQH
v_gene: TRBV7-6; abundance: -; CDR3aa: ASSPDSSGNTIY
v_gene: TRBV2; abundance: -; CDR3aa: ASTPDRAYEQY
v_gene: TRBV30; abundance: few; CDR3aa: AWSVGEAGANVLT
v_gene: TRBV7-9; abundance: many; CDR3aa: ASSFRTSGHNEQF
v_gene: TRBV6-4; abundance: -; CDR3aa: ASPYEQY
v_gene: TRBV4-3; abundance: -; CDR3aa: ASSLLQGTGELF
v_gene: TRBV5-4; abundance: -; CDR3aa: ASSKGGHQNTEAF
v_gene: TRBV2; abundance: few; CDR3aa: ASSGDSTEAF
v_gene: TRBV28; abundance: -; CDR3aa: ASSRGVDTQY
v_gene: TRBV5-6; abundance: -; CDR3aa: ASSLGSYGYT
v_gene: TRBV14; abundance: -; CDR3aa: ASSQSRPGGYT
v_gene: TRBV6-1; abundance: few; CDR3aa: ASTRQAGYPQH